This TCR beta chain was sequenced in a study of T cell changes during pregnancy in multiple sclerosis. CDR1 and CDR2 from the germline V gene are SGHNT and YYREEE (reference sequence). Trimming stripped 3 bases from V and 1 base from J, with 7 bases between. This CDR3 comprises 13 residues. The data were produced by immunoSEQ multiplex PCR, yet TCRdb's version contains in-frame clones alone and is incomplete. Of 40,000 to 45,000 clones listed, approximately 90% are singletons. V is TRBV5-4 and J is TRBJ1-1, with D unclear. The TCR comes from a female donor in good health, enrolled as a control in a pregnancy study. Here the sequenced sample was CD8+ T cells from peripheral blood mononuclear cells, taken after pregnancy. CDR3 sequence (DNA): TGTGCCAGCAGCTCACGAGGGAACACTGAAGCTTTCTTT. Residues: CASSSRGNTEAFF.